This is a list of T cell receptor beta chains from one sample in a study of high-grade serous ovarian cancer treatment subgroups. Some clones are missing from TCRdb's copy, which holds only in-frame ones; the method was immunoSEQ multiplex PCR. The table has 30,000 to 40,000 clones, about 79% seen once. The sample was tumor tissue. All receptors come from a human donor with high-grade serous ovarian cancer. The CDR3 runs from the conserved cysteine through the conserved F or W. A D gene is named only where the DNA matches it firmly. Where a row states a size, it is once, few, many or the class of an expanded clone; other rows omit it.

j_call cdr3_length clone_size v_call d_call cdr3_aa cdr3_nt
TRBJ2-5 13 . TRBV19 . CASSRALGETQYF TGTGCCAGTAGTCGAGCCCTAGGGGAGACCCAGTACTTC
TRBJ1-2 17 . TRBV11-2 . CASSPSWGGPASDGYTF TGTGCCAGCAGCCCCTCATGGGGAGGGCCCGCCTCCGACGGCTACACCTTC
TRBJ2-5 17 . TRBV14 TRBD2 CASSQRAWEGVEETQYF TGTGCCAGCAGCCAAAGGGCCTGGGAGGGAGTAGAGGAGACCCAGTACTTC
TRBJ1-4 14 once TRBV28 . CASSRGQLNEKLFF TGTGCCAGCAGCCGCGGACAGCTTAATGAAAAACTGTTTTTT
TRBJ2-5 13 . TRBV5-8 . CASSLQGGVTQYF TGTGCCAGCAGCTTGCAGGGCGGAGTGACCCAGTACTTC
TRBJ2-3 15 . TRBV7-2 . CASSSMGASTDTQYF TGTGCCAGCAGCTCTATGGGAGCTAGCACAGATACGCAGTATTTT
TRBJ2-7 14 . TRBV6-5 TRBD1 CASSFDRGSGEQYF TGTGCCAGCAGTTTTGACAGGGGGTCAGGCGAGCAGTACTTC
TRBJ2-7 14 few TRBV5-5 TRBD2 CASSLRRESDEQYF TGTGCCAGCAGCTTGCGGCGGGAGTCCGACGAGCAGTACTTC
TRBJ2-5 13 . TRBV5-1 . CATRWGSSGTQYF TGCGCCACCCGTTGGGGGTCTTCGGGGACCCAGTACTTC
TRBJ2-7 15 . TRBV6-5 . CASTATRADSYEQYF TGTGCCAGCACCGCTACCAGAGCGGACTCCTACGAGCAGTACTTC
TRBJ2-7 16 . TRBV27 TRBD1 CASSFSGQGTTYEQYF TGTGCCAGCAGTTTTTCGGGACAGGGTACAACCTACGAGCAGTACTTC
TRBJ2-5 14 . TRBV19 TRBD1 CASSTRDRPMTQYF TGTGCCAGTAGTACCCGGGACAGGCCTATGACCCAGTACTTC
TRBJ1-1 15 . TRBV19 TRBD1 CASGPHRTGGPEAFF TGTGCCAGTGGGCCCCACCGGACAGGGGGCCCTGAAGCTTTCTTT
TRBJ2-2 14 . TRBV11-3 TRBD2 CASSSPREAGELFF TGTGCCAGCAGCTCGCCCCGGGAGGCCGGGGAGCTGTTTTTT
TRBJ1-6 13 . TRBV25-1 . CASRPKGGSPLHF TGTGCCAGCAGGCCGAAGGGGGGTTCACCCCTCCACTTT
TRBJ2-1 16 . TRBV7-2 TRBD2 CASRPRTSGDWDEQFF TGTGCCAGCAGACCCCGGACTAGCGGGGATTGGGATGAGCAGTTCTTC
TRBJ2-1 14 once TRBV28 TRBD2 CASSPGAGDNEQFF TGTGCCAGCAGCCCGGGAGCGGGAGATAATGAGCAGTTCTTC
TRBJ2-3 17 . TRBV4-3 . CASSPREVKAMVGTQYF TGCGCCAGCAGCCCCAGGGAGGTGAAAGCCATGGTTGGTACGCAGTATTTT
TRBJ2-5 15 . TRBV7-2 TRBD2 CASSLLAGGIRDQYF TGTGCCAGCAGCTTACTAGCGGGAGGGATAAGAGACCAGTACTTC
TRBJ1-1 14 few TRBV25-1 . CASSPPGGWTEAFF TGTGCCAGCAGCCCACCCGGGGGTTGGACTGAAGCTTTCTTT
TRBJ1-5 18 once TRBV12-2 . CASRFRDWKRGSNQPQHF TGTGCAAGTCGCTTCAGGGATTGGAAACGGGGTAGCAATCAGCCCCAGCATTTT
TRBJ1-2 12 . TRBV28 . CASTPRLGGYTF TGTGCCAGCACCCCGCGCTTGGGGGGCTACACCTTC
TRBJ1-1 14 . TRBV6-1 . CASSNGGAWTEAFF TGTGCCAGCAGTAACGGGGGGGCCTGGACTGAAGCTTTCTTT
TRBJ2-1 13 . TRBV7-9 . CAGRGSRLNEQFF TGTGCCGGGAGGGGGAGCCGCCTCAATGAGCAGTTCTTC
TRBJ2-5 17 once TRBV21-1 . CASSKSRREDGGETQYF TGTGCCAGCAGTAAATCTCGAAGGGAGGACGGGGGAGAGACCCAGTACTTC
TRBJ1-4 10 . TRBV20-1 . CSARAEKLFF TGCAGTGCTAGGGCAGAAAAACTGTTTTTT